A selection of T cell receptor beta chains follows, all from one sample in a study of blood T cells in healthy people across ages. TCRdb itself ran the 5' RACE reads through MiXCR, one entry per CDR3 protein. The sample consists of 800,000 or so distinct CDR3 sequences, 25% of them appearing once. These data were likewise used in another study, on T cells of mothers and their children.

Material: blood. These receptors all come from a boy younger than 18 in good health. CDR3s include the opening cysteine and the closing phenylalanine or tryptophan. The order of the fields is CDR3 protein, CDR3 DNA, V gene, J gene, clone size, D gene. A D gene is named only where the DNA matches it firmly. Size is omitted from some rows. Given values are once, few, many or a class for expanded clones.

cdr3_aa: CASSSGQGMEETQYF
cdr3_nt: TGTGCCAGCAGCAGCGGACAGGGGATGGAAGAGACCCAGTACTTC
v_call: TRBV5-4
j_call: TRBJ2-5
clone_size: -
d_call: TRBD1

cdr3_aa: CASSPNLAGGLAQYF
cdr3_nt: TGTGCCAGCAGCCCCAACCTAGCGGGAGGCCTCGCGCAGTACTTC
v_call: TRBV7-9
j_call: TRBJ2-5
clone_size: -
d_call: TRBD2

cdr3_aa: CASSLALRDYGYTF
cdr3_nt: TGTGCCAGCAGCTTAGCGCTCCGGGACTATGGCTACACCTTC
v_call: TRBV7-2
j_call: TRBJ1-2
clone_size: -
d_call: -

cdr3_aa: CASSLPGSATYEQYF
cdr3_nt: TGTGCCAGCAGTTTACCGGGGTCAGCTACCTACGAGCAGTACTTC
v_call: TRBV12-3/TRBV12-4
j_call: TRBJ2-7
clone_size: few
d_call: -

cdr3_aa: CALQKGGMNYGYTF
cdr3_nt: TGTGCCTTACAAAAGGGGGGAATGAACTATGGCTACACCTTC
v_call: TRBV7-2
j_call: TRBJ1-2
clone_size: -
d_call: -

cdr3_aa: CASSLIGQETQYF
cdr3_nt: TGCGCCAGCAGCTTAATAGGCCAAGAGACCCAGTACTTC
v_call: TRBV5-1
j_call: TRBJ2-5
clone_size: few
d_call: -

cdr3_aa: CASSLSLSSGNTIYF
cdr3_nt: TGTGCCAGCAGCTTATCCCTGAGCTCTGGAAACACCATATATTTT
v_call: TRBV7-6
j_call: TRBJ1-3
clone_size: few
d_call: -

cdr3_aa: CATSLRGANEQFF
cdr3_nt: TGTGCCACCAGTCTCCGGGGGGCCAATGAGCAGTTCTTC
v_call: TRBV24-1
j_call: TRBJ2-1
clone_size: -
d_call: -

cdr3_aa: CASSQGSGSLYEQLF
cdr3_nt: TGCGCCAGCAGCCAAGGGAGCGGGAGTCTCTATGAGCAGCTCTTC
v_call: TRBV4-1
j_call: TRBJ2-1
clone_size: few
d_call: TRBD2

cdr3_aa: CASSFSGTPPGELFF
cdr3_nt: TGTGCCAGCAGCTTCTCTGGGACCCCCCCCGGGGAGCTGTTTTTT
v_call: TRBV11-2
j_call: TRBJ2-2
clone_size: -
d_call: -

cdr3_aa: CASSYSGQGAHYLGYGYTF
cdr3_nt: TGTGCCAGCAGTTACTCGGGACAGGGGGCGCATTACCTCGGGTATGGCTACACCTTC
v_call: TRBV6-2/TRBV6-3
j_call: TRBJ1-2
clone_size: -
d_call: TRBD1

cdr3_aa: CASSKNGQRKNIQYF
cdr3_nt: TGTGCCAGCAGCAAAAACGGGCAACGCAAAAACATTCAGTACTTC
v_call: TRBV21-1
j_call: TRBJ2-4
clone_size: few
d_call: -

cdr3_aa: CASSFPRSNYGYTF
cdr3_nt: TGTGCCAGCAGTTTCCCTCGTTCTAACTATGGCTACACCTTC
v_call: TRBV25-1
j_call: TRBJ1-2
clone_size: -
d_call: -

cdr3_aa: CASSGRDTQYF
cdr3_nt: TGTGCCAGCAGCGGGCGTGATACGCAGTATTTT
v_call: TRBV12-3/TRBV12-4
j_call: TRBJ2-3
clone_size: -
d_call: -

cdr3_aa: CASSLGQGISYNEQFF
cdr3_nt: TGTGCCAGCAGTTTAGGCCAGGGAATCTCCTACAATGAGCAGTTCTTC
v_call: TRBV27
j_call: TRBJ2-1
clone_size: few
d_call: -

cdr3_aa: CASKNEGAVQETQYF
cdr3_nt: TGTGCCAGCAAAAATGAGGGTGCAGTCCAAGAGACCCAGTACTTC
v_call: TRBV21-1
j_call: TRBJ2-5
clone_size: few
d_call: -

cdr3_aa: CATSVPDTGELFF
cdr3_nt: TGTGCCACCAGTGTACCCGACACCGGGGAGCTGTTTTTT
v_call: TRBV24-1
j_call: TRBJ2-2
clone_size: many
d_call: -